This T cell receptor beta chain was captured by sequencing in a study of blood T cell repertoires in COVID-19. Study as a whole: Samples taken during acute and convalescent COVID-19 were collected in the United States, Italy and Spain.

The Seattle site enrolled patients during active infection and followed them longitudinally. Germline V gene sequence: CDR1 MNHNY, CDR2 SVGAGI (reference sequence). V was trimmed by 5 bases and J by 7 bases, leaving 15 bases between them. The length of the CDR3 is 14 residues. Data came from immunoSEQ multiplex PCR; TCRdb stores just in-frame clones and leaves some out. This table has some 220,000 clones, 75% to 90% appearing once. Sequencing input: peripheral blood. This clonotype originated in a woman in her 70s with COVID-19, enrolled during active disease. The V call is TRBV6-6, the J call TRBJ2-1; tentatively, D is TRBD2 (5 bases). The CDR3 loop reads CASSPLTGGNEQFF. The CDR3 coding sequence is TGTGCCAGCAGTCCCCTGACCGGAGGAAATGAGCAGTTCTTC.